The clone carrying this T cell receptor beta chain appeared once. The junction and the germline gene differ at one end; a read error may be behind it. Per the original methods: Quantification of nucleated cells was approximated via reference gene primer amplification. Here immunoSEQ multiplex PCR was the method, and the copy in TCRdb shows in-frame clones only, minus some. V, J and clone size derive from that table, while D and trimming were established from the DNA sequence. The table includes about 170,000 clones, roughly nine tenths detected once. The data originate from a study of blood T cell repertoires in COVID-19. At the level of the study: Whether acute or convalescent, the COVID-19 samples came from the United States, Italy and Spain. Sample material is recorded as cDNA or gDNA derived from T cells, B-cell-depleted T cells, or PBMCs.

The germline V gene encodes CDR1 MNHEY and CDR2 SVGEGT. CDR3 length equals 13 residues. The receptor comes from a man between 60 and 75 years old with acute or convalescent COVID-19. What was sequenced was peripheral blood. The chain links TRBV6-2 or TRBV6-3 to TRBJ2-1; possible D gene TRBD2, 6 bases. This CDR3 reads CASSYSLGGGGIF. In DNA, the CDR3 is TGTGCCAGCAGTTACTCCCTTGGGGGAGGAGGGATCTTC.